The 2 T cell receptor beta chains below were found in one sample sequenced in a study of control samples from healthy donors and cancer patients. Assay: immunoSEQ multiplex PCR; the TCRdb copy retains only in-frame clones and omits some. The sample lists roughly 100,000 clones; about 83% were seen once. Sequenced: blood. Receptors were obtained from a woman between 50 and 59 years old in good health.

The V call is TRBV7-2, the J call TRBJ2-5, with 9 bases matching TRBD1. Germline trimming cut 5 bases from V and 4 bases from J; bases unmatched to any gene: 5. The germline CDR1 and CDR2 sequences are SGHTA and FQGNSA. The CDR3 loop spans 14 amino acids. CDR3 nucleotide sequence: TGTGCCAGCAGCCAAGACAGGGGGGCAGAGACCCAGTACTTC. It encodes CASSQDRGAETQYF.

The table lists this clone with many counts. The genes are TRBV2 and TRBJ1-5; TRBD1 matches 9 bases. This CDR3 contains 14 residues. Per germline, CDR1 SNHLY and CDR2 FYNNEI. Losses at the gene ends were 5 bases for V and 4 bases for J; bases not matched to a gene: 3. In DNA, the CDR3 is TGTGCCAGCAGTAAGGACAGGGGTAATCAGCCCCAGCATTTT. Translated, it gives CASSKDRGNQPQHF.